This TCR beta chain was profiled in a study of cytomegalovirus exposure and HLA in healthy donors. The length of the CDR3 is 18 residues. Deletions cut 1 base from V and 0 bases from J, with 13 bases between. Germline V gene data show CDR1 as SGHTA and CDR2 as FQGNSA. The method was immunoSEQ multiplex PCR; TCRdb's version includes in-frame clones alone and lacks a portion of them. The table records some 130,000 clones, approximately 84% of them present only once. This receptor was taken from a woman between 25 and 40 years old in good health and CMV-seronegative. The sequenced sample consisted of PBMCs. The V call is TRBV7-2, the J call TRBJ2-6; perhaps TRBD1 as D (6 bases). The CDR3 DNA is TGTGCCAGCAGCTTAGGTGGGACACTGAGCTCTGGGGCCAACGTCCTGACTTTC. Its protein product is CASSLGGTLSSGANVLTF.